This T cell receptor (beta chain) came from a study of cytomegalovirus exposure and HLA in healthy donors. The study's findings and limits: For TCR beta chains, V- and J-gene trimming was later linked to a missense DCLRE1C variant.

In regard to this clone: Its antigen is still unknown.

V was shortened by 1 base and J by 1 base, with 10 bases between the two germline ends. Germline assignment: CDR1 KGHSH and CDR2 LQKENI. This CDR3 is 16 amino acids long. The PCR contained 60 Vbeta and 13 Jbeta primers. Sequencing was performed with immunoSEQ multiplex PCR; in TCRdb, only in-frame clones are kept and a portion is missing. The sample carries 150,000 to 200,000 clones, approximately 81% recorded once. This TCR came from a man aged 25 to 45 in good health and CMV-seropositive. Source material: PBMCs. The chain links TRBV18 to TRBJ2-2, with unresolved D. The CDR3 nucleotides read TGTGCCAGCTCACCACAGGTCCCAGGGAACACCGGGGAGCTGTTTTTT. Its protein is CASSPQVPGNTGELFF.